The 21 T cell receptor beta chains below all came from one sample that was sequenced in a study of a mutant IDH1 vaccine in newly diagnosed glioma. The table came from immunoSEQ multiplex PCR; TCRdb's copy has only in-frame clones and leaves some out. The sample has tens of thousands of clones, less than 80% seen once. Specified time point: week 35, safety follow-up. What each vaccine dose contained was 300 ug of mutant IDH1 20-mer peptide, accompanied by topical imiquimod. No antigens are known for them. The sample consisted of PBMCs, taken from a glioma patient whose treatment included an IDH1 peptide vaccine. The receptors were gathered from a man in his forties or fifties with glioma.

This chain joins TRBV2 and TRBJ1-1; no firm D call. Between the trimmed V and J ends, which lost 5 bases and 1 base, there was a span of 11 bases. The germline gives CDR1 SNHLY, CDR2 FYNNEI. CDR3 length equals 14 residues. CDR3 sequence: CASSLSNTNTEAFF. CDR3 DNA sequence: TGTGCCAGCAGTCTGTCAAATACGAACACTGAAGCTTTCTTT.

V gene TRBV2 combines with J gene TRBJ2-3; D is unresolved. Germline-derived CDR1 and CDR2 are SNHLY and FYNNEI. CDR3 length: 16 amino acids. Trimming took 8 bases from V and 0 from J, leaving 18 bases between them. CDR3 in DNA: TGTGCCAGCCGCGCGAGGCTTCCTCCCAGCACAGATACGCAGTATTTT. This gives the protein CASRARLPPSTDTQYF. Full variable domain (outside the CDR3, taken from reference TRBV2 and TRBJ2-3): EPEVTQTPSHQVTQMGQEVILRCVPISNHLYFYWYRQILGQKVEFLVSFYNNEISEKSEIFDDQFSVERPDGSNFTLKIRSTKLEDSAMYFCASRARLPPSTDTQYFGPGTRLTVL.

The chain recombines TRBV7-2 with TRBJ2-2; D is perhaps TRBD1 (5 bases). CDR1 and CDR2 (germline): SGHTA, FQGNSA. This CDR3 has 17 residues. V dropped 1 base and J dropped 0 bases, with 12 bases sitting between them. CDR3 in DNA: TGTGCCAGCAGCTTAGGAGTTAGGGGCCCGAACACCGGGGAGCTGTTTTTT. Translating it yields CASSLGVRGPNTGELFF.

V usage is TRBV6-6 and J usage is TRBJ2-3; 7 bases are shared with TRBD1. The V and J ends lost 5 bases and 0 bases, in that order; junction bases with no gene match: 8. Germline V gives CDR1 MNHNY, CDR2 SVGAGI (reference sequence). This CDR3 region has 16 residues. CDR3 bases: TGTGCCAGCAGTAAAAGGACAGGCCGTAGCACAGATACGCAGTATTTT. It encodes CASSKRTGRSTDTQYF.

The V call is TRBV28, the J call TRBJ2-7; D gene uncertain. Germline CDR1 reads MDHEN; CDR2 reads SYDVKM. The CDR3 is 13 residues long. Trimming pared 4 bases from V and 2 bases from J, leaving 9 bases between. DNA of the CDR3: TGTGCCAGCAGTTCTCCAGACACCTACGAGCAGTACGTC. It specifies CASSSPDTYEQYV.

V usage is TRBV5-6 and J usage is TRBJ2-2, with D maybe TRBD1 (5 bases). The CDR3 loop spans 14 amino acids. V was cut by 1 base and J by 9 bases, with 13 bases left in between. Germline CDR1 reads SGHDT; CDR2 reads YYEEEE. CDR3 coding DNA: TGTGCCAGCAGCTTGTTTAGGGGAAGCCGGGAGCTGTTTTTT. Protein: CASSLFRGSRELFF. Full variable domain (missing parts from reference TRBV5-6 and TRBJ2-2): DAGVTQSPTHLIKTRGQQVTLRCSPKSGHDTVSWYQQALGQGPQFIFQYYEEEERQRGNFPDRFSGHQFPNYSSELNVNALLLGDSALYLCASSLFRGSRELFFGEGSRLTVL.

This clone has just a few counts. The chain recombines TRBV13 with TRBJ1-1, with 9 bases matching TRBD1. The trim removed 4 bases at V and 1 base at J, leaving 1 base unmatched. The CDR3 consists of 14 residues. The V gene's germline CDR1 is PRHDT and CDR2 FYEKMQ (reference sequence). CDR3 nucleotides: TGTGCCAGCAGCTCGGGACAGGGGAACACTGAAGCTTTCTTT. Translated, it gives CASSSGQGNTEAFF.

V gene TRBV5-8 combines with J gene TRBJ2-1, with 10 bases matching TRBD2. With 6 bases clipped from V and 6 bases from J, the junction kept 12 bases outside the gene matches. Germline values: CDR1 SGHTS, CDR2 YDEGEE. This CDR3 has 16 amino acids. The CDR3 coding sequence is TGTGCCAGCACCCAGGGGACTAGCGTTCTCCTCAATGAGCAGTTCTTC. Translation gives CASTQGTSVLLNEQFF.

This chain joins TRBV9 and TRBJ2-3; D unclear. The CDR3 has 15 residues. CDR1 and CDR2 (germline): SGDLS, YYNGEE. Trimming took 0 bases from V and 4 from J, leaving 12 bases between them. The CDR3 DNA sequence: TGTGCCAGCAGCGTAGGGGGTGTATCCGCAGATACGCAGTATTTT. It translates to CASSVGGVSADTQYF.

In nucleotides, the CDR3 is TGTGCCAGCCCACCGGCGGGAGGCGCAGATACGCAGTATTTT. Translating it yields CASPPAGGADTQYF. J is TRBJ2-3 and V is TRBV5-4; the match to TRBD2 covers 8 bases. Germline trimming cut 7 bases from V and 4 bases from J; bases unmatched to any gene: 8. Germline loops: CDR1 SGHNT, CDR2 YYREEE (reference sequence). This CDR3 has 14 amino acids. Looking up the rest from reference TRBV5-4 and TRBJ2-3 gives the full variable domain: ETGVTQSPTHLIKTRGQQVTLRCSSQSGHNTVSWYQQALGQGPQFIFQYYREEENGRGNFPPRFSGLQFPNYSSELNVNALELDDSALYLCASPPAGGADTQYFGPGTRLTVL.

This chain uses TRBV11-3 with TRBJ2-5; 12 nucleotides match TRBD2. Germline CDR1 is SGHNT and CDR2 is YENEEA. There are 16 residues in the CDR3. The junction had 8 bases not matched to a gene; V was cut back by 5 bases and J by 4 bases. The CDR3 DNA reads TGTGCCAGCAGCCCACAACTAGCGGGAGGTCCAGAGACCCAGTACTTC. Amino acid sequence: CASSPQLAGGPETQYF.

A remark on this clone: This sequence is one base from a far larger clone and is likely a read error. J is TRBJ2-3 and V is TRBV5-4; TRBD2 matches at 11 bases. In germline, CDR1 is SGHNT, CDR2 YYREEE (reference sequence). The CDR3 covers 15 residues. The ends lost 3 bases at V and 1 base at J; junction bases unmatched: 1. CDR3 sequence reads: CASSSGLAGTDTQYF. Here the CDR3 DNA reads TGTGCCAGCAGCTCGGGACTAGCGGGCACAGATACGCAGTATTTT.

The rearrangement links TRBV4-1 to TRBJ2-1; the D gene could be TRBD1 or TRBD2 (6 bases each). From germline, CDR1 is MGHRA and CDR2 YSYEKL. This CDR3 has 17 residues. Between the trimmed V and J ends, which lost 4 bases and 9 bases, there was a span of 25 bases. The CDR3 DNA is TGCGCCAGCAGCCGCCCGTCGGGGGCGGGGCCTGGTGGTGAGCAGTTCTTC. Its translation: CASSRPSGAGPGGEQFF.

This chain joins TRBV18 and TRBJ2-2; D call uncertain. The V gene's germline CDR1 is KGHSH and CDR2 LQKENI. CDR3 length equals 16 residues. The ends were cut back, 4 bases at V and 3 bases at J, with 15 bases in the middle. Written as DNA, the CDR3 is TGTGCCAGCTCACAGAGCCCGGGTTCTTACACCGGGGAGCTGTTTTTT. Its protein product is CASSQSPGSYTGELFF.

This clone was seen once. This chain connects TRBV4-1 to TRBJ2-1, with 7 bases matching TRBD2. V lost 0 bases to trimming and J lost 5 bases; unmatched junction nucleotides: 10. CDR1 and CDR2 from the germline V gene are MGHRA and YSYEKL. This CDR3 comprises 17 residues. The CDR3 bases are TGCGCCAGCAGCCAAGATGGCGGGAGTTTATTCAACAATGAGCAGTTCTTC. Translating it yields CASSQDGGSLFNNEQFF.

The chain recombines TRBV15 with TRBJ2-1; 9 bases are shared with TRBD2. V lost 8 bases to trimming and J lost 6 bases; unmatched junction nucleotides: 11. The CDR3 consists of 15 residues. From germline, CDR1 is LNHNV and CDR2 YYDKDF (reference sequence). For the CDR3, the DNA is TGTGCCACCTCCCGGAGGCTAGCGGGAACCAATGAGCAGTTCTTC. It encodes CATSRRLAGTNEQFF.

The gene calls are TRBV23-1 and TRBJ2-7; 8 positions agree with TRBD1. TRBV23-1 is classed as an ORF, of uncertain function. The CDR3 runs to 17 residues. Losses at the gene ends were 3 bases for V and 0 bases for J; bases not matched to a gene: 10. This CDR3 is CASSHPDRQGASYEQYV. CDR3 sequence (DNA): TGCGCCAGCAGTCACCCGGACAGGCAGGGGGCCTCCTACGAGCAGTACGTC.

This clone was counted a few times. The rearrangement joins TRBV9 to TRBJ2-3; D is unclear. This CDR3 comprises 13 residues. Trimming cost V 4 bases and J 2 bases, with 8 bases left between them. CDR1 and CDR2 (germline): SGDLS, YYNGEE. The CDR3 region has the DNA TGTGCCAGCAGCAAAAGGGTCACAGATACGCAGTATTTT. This codes for CASSKRVTDTQYF. Full variable domain (missing parts from reference TRBV9 and TRBJ2-3): DSGVTQTPKHLITATGQRVTLRCSPRSGDLSVYWYQQSLDQGLQFLIQYYNGEERAKGNILERFSAQQFPDLHSELNLSSLELGDSALYFCASSKRVTDTQYFGPGTRLTVL.

V gene TRBV13 combines with J gene TRBJ2-3; no definite D call. The CDR3 has 13 residues. V lost 5 bases and J 2 bases, leaving 8 bases between the germline ends. Germline CDR1 and CDR2: PRHDT and FYEKMQ (reference sequence). In DNA, the CDR3 is TGTGCCAGCAGCGACCTCTTCACAGATACGCAGTATTTT. This sequence encodes CASSDLFTDTQYF.

The chain is built from TRBV6-5 and TRBJ2-7, with no clear D. The CDR3 contains 15 residues. The germline CDR1 and CDR2 sequences are MNHEY and SVGAGI. The V end lost 2 bases, the J end lost 6 bases, and 17 bases lay between the germline ends. The CDR3 DNA sequence: TGTGCCAGCAGTTACCGGAGCGCGTATTCTGGCGAGCAGTACTTC. Its protein product is CASSYRSAYSGEQYF.

V usage is TRBV6-1 and J usage is TRBJ2-1; 10 bases are shared with TRBD2. This CDR3 contains 18 residues. The junction had 12 bases not matched to a gene; V was cut back by 0 bases and J by 7 bases. Per the germline V gene, CDR1 is MNHNS and CDR2 is SASEGT. The CDR3 loop reads CASSEAAGASGRGNEQFF. CDR3 nucleotide sequence: TGTGCCAGCAGTGAAGCAGCGGGCGCTAGCGGGAGAGGGAATGAGCAGTTCTTC.